This T cell receptor (beta chain) appears in the sequencing data of a study of blood T cell repertoires in COVID-19. About the research overall: Sites in the United States, Italy and Spain provided acute and convalescent COVID-19 samples.

This clone was detected a few times. This CDR3 has 13 residues. The ends were cut back, 4 bases at V and 5 bases at J, with 11 bases in the middle. Germline V gene data show CDR1 as SNHLY and CDR2 as FYNNEI. As processed by the authors: The authors estimated nucleated cell counts from reference gene primer amplification. Using immunoSEQ multiplex PCR, the repertoire was profiled, and TCRdb retains in-frame clones only, with some absent. Clone size and the V and J calls come from that table; the DNA yielded D and trimming. The sample holds 40,000 or so clones; about 74% are singletons and the top ten take roughly a tenth.

The rearrangement uses TRBV2 and TRBJ1-1; D not resolved. Sequences were obtained from peripheral blood. The receptor was isolated from a man in his 70s with COVID-19, enrolled during active disease. The CDR3 DNA reads as TGTGCCAGCAGTGGCGGGGTTCTTACTGAAGCTTTCTTT. It yields the protein CASSGGVLTEAFF.